This is a list of T cell receptor beta chains from one sample in a study of persistence of HIV-infected CD4 T cells. The protocol was immunoSEQ multiplex PCR, while the TCRdb copy is restricted to in-frame clones and leaves out a portion. The repertoire includes about 33,000 clones, roughly four fifths of them detected once, and 0.8% to 0.9% sits in the top ten. Their antigen targets remain unknown. The source material was CD4+ T cells sorted from PBMCs after approximately 20-hour stimulation, sampled from a patient who received antiretroviral therapy. The receptors originated from an adult man with HIV who was CMV-seropositive. CDR3s include the opening cysteine and the closing phenylalanine or tryptophan. D genes are given only for firm matches. The size field is filled for only some rows; it gives once, few, many or a size class.

CASSFFPRQGSSPLHF,TGTGCCAGCAGTTTCTTTCCTCGACAGGGTAGTTCACCCCTCCACTTT,NA,TRBJ1-6,TRBV27,TRBD1
CASSPTGGNYGYTF,TGTGCCAGCAGTCCGACAGGGGGGAACTATGGCTACACCTTC,NA,TRBJ1-2,TRBV6-5,TRBD1
CASSSGIRTDTQYF,TGTGCCAGCAGCTCAGGTATCCGCACAGATACGCAGTATTTT,NA,TRBJ2-3,TRBV2,NA
CASSEVQGDYGYTF,TGTGCCAGCAGTGAGGTACAGGGGGACTATGGCTACACCTTC,NA,TRBJ1-2,TRBV2,TRBD1
CASSQGYPGNTIYF,TGTGCCAGCAGCCAGGGGTATCCTGGAAACACCATATATTTT,NA,TRBJ1-3,TRBV6-5,NA
CASSRVGETQYF,TGTGCCAGCAGCCGAGTGGGGGAGACCCAGTACTTC,NA,TRBJ2-5,TRBV6-5,NA
CASRGFGTAFTGYTF,TGTGCCTCCCGGGGGTTCGGGACGGCCTTCACTGGCTACACCTTC,once,TRBJ1-2,TRBV2,NA
CASSPTGGGYTF,TGTGCCAGCAGCCCCACAGGGGGTGGCTACACCTTC,NA,TRBJ1-2,TRBV9,TRBD1
CASSRSGGANEQYF,TGCGCCAGCAGCCGTAGCGGGGGGGCCAACGAGCAGTACTTC,NA,TRBJ2-7,TRBV5-1,TRBD2
CASSPQALSGNTIYF,TGTGCCAGCAGCCCCCAGGCCCTCTCTGGAAACACCATATATTTT,NA,TRBJ1-3,TRBV7-2,NA